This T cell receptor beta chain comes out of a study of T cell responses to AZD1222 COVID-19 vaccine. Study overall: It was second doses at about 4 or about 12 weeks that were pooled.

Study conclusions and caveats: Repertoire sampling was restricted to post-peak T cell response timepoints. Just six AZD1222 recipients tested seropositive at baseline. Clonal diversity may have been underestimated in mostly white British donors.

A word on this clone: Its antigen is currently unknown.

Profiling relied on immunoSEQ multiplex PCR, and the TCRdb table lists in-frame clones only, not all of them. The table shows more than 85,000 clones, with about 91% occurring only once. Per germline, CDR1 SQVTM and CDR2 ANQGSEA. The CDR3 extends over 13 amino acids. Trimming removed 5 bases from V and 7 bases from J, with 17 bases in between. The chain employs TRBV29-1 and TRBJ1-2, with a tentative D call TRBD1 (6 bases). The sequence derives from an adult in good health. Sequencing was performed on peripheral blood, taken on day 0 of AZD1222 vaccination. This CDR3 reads CSVPLGGLGGYTF. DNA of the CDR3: TGCAGCGTTCCCCTCGGGGGGCTAGGTGGCTACACCTTC. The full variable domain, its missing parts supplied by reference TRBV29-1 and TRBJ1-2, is SAVISQKPSRDICQRGTSLTIQCQVDSQVTMMFWYRQQPGQSLTLIATANQGSEATYESGFVIDKFPISRPNLTFSTLTVSNMSPEDSSIYLCSVPLGGLGGYTFGSGTRLTVV.